Detailed here is one TCR beta chain. The record originates from a study of PD-L1 blockade in urothelial cancer. Study-level background: About 90% of the roughly 30 patients were men with bladder-origin urothelial cancer.

Trimming cost V 4 bases and J 6 bases, with 19 bases left between them. The CDR3 has 15 residues. Germline V gene lookup returns CDR1 SGHRS and CDR2 YFSETQ. It was locally advanced or metastatic urothelial carcinoma that patients had. Clones were read by immunoSEQ multiplex PCR, and TCRdb kept only the in-frame ones, dropping some. Of some 84,000 clones detected, roughly 87% appear once; the ten largest clones hold roughly 9.5%. The chain couples TRBV5-1 to TRBJ1-2; D is perhaps TRBD1 (5 bases). This sample comprised PBMCs, obtained around atezolizumab (anti-PD-L1) treatment. This receptor was obtained from a man between 65 and 85 years old with urothelial cancer. DNA of the CDR3: TGCGCCAGCAGCCCACTACCTGGCGGGGCTGATGGCTACACCTTC. Its protein is CASSPLPGGADGYTF.